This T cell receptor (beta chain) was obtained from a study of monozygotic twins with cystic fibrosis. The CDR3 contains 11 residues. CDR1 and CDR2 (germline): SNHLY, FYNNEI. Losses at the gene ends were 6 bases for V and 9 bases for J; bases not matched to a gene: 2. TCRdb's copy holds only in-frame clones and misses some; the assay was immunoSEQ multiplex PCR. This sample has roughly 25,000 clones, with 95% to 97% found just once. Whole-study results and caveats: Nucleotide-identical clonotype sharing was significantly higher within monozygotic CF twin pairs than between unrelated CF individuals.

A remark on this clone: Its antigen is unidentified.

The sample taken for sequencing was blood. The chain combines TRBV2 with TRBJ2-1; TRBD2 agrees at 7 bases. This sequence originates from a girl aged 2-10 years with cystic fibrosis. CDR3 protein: CASRGGAEQFF. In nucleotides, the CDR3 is TGTGCCAGCAGGGGAGGGGCTGAGCAGTTCTTC.